The clone carrying this TCR beta chain was picked up a small number of times. These data belong to a study of T cells in Graves' hyperthyroidism and ophthalmopathy. Trimming cost V 8 bases and J 4 bases, with 14 bases left between them. The germline gives CDR1 MNHEY, CDR2 SVGEGT. The CDR3 has 13 residues. Fresh 10 ml peripheral blood yielded PBMCs. Amplification of TCR beta CDR3 regions used RNA as the template. The HTBI primer set served for first-round RT-PCR of the TCR CDR3. Each CDR3 protein is one row after TCRdb ran MiXCR on the multiplex PCR reads. This sample has some 300,000 distinct CDR3 sequences, with roughly 18% found just once.

The sample comprised blood. The chain joins TRBV6-2 or TRBV6-3 to TRBJ2-5; D gene ambiguous. This TCR was sampled from a man aged 50 to 60 with Graves' ophthalmopathy. This CDR3 reads CASHRVLRETQYF. CDR3 bases: TGTGCCAGCCACCGGGTGTTACGAGAGACCCAGTACTTC.